The TCR beta chain under discussion was sequenced for a study of blood T cell repertoires in COVID-19. Across the study: Acute-phase and convalescent COVID-19 samples originated in the United States, Italy and Spain. Sample material is recorded as cDNA or gDNA derived from T cells, B-cell-depleted T cells, or PBMCs.

Methods used by the authors: Reference gene primer amplification yielded estimated nucleated cell counts. Sequenced by immunoSEQ multiplex PCR; TCRdb stores in-frame clones only, minus some. From that table come the V and J calls and clone size; the DNA was used to work out D and trimming. The sample includes 140,000 to 150,000 clones, 81% of them seen just once. This clone was seen more than once but under ten times. Germline loops: CDR1 MNHEY, CDR2 SVGEGT. The ends were cut back, 5 bases at V and 0 bases at J, with 8 bases in the middle. The CDR3 is 14 residues long. This sequence was found in a human donor with acute or convalescent COVID-19. The donor label of this sample is uncertain. This chain links TRBV6-2 or TRBV6-3 with TRBJ1-3; TRBD1 might be the D (6 bases). Material: peripheral blood. CDR3 residues: CASSTGNSGNTIYF. CDR3 nucleotide sequence: TGTGCCAGCAGTACAGGGAACTCTGGAAACACCATATATTTT.